This TCR beta chain stems from a study of shared clonotypes between healthy human individuals. In the naive CD8 group, cells lacked CD45RO and were positively selected for CCR7, so terminally differentiated effector memory CD45RA+ cells were left out. The donors were all Caucasian adults (living in Nashville, Tennessee). This CDR3 comprises 16 residues. The J segment lost 8 bases and the V segment lost 8 bases, leaving 20 bases of the junction unmatched. Germline V gene sequence: CDR1 WSHSY, CDR2 SAAADI. This clone was found once. Its target is unknown. Profiling relied on immunoSEQ multiplex PCR, and the TCRdb table lists in-frame clones only, not all of them. The sample contains about 1,800,000 clones, about 94% of which appear only once. Study-level findings and limits: Non-shared clonotypes displayed generation probabilities falling below those of clonotypes present in all four donors.

The clonotype originates from a man between 18 and 35 years old in good health. The gene calls are TRBV10-2 and TRBJ1-2; 7 nucleotides agree with TRBD1. The sequencing sample was made of naive CD8+ T cells sorted from blood. In DNA, the CDR3 is TGCGCCAGCTGTACCTCCCCGACAGGGTTCTTTGAAGGCTACACCTTC. Residues: CASCTSPTGFFEGYTF.